The rows below give T cell receptor beta chains drawn from one sample of a study of cytomegalovirus exposure and HLA in healthy donors. The data were produced by immunoSEQ multiplex PCR, yet TCRdb's version contains in-frame clones alone and is incomplete. The sample contains about 74,000 clones, approximately 95% of which appear only once. Source material: PBMCs. Receptors originate from a man younger than 35 in good health and CMV-seropositive. The CDR3 runs from the conserved cysteine through the conserved F or W. D genes are given only for firm matches. Not every row has a clone size; where given, it reads once, few, many or a size class.

V	D	size	J	CDR3	DNA
TRBV27	.	.	TRBJ2-7	CASSLSGAHEQYF	TGTGCCAGCAGTTTATCGGGGGCCCACGAGCAGTACTTC
TRBV19	TRBD2	.	TRBJ2-5	CASSRASGLGIGETQYF	TGTGCCAGTAGTAGAGCTAGCGGATTAGGGATCGGAGAGACCCAGTACTTC
TRBV5-1	TRBD1	.	TRBJ2-7	CASSKGQGGDEQYF	TGCGCCAGCAGCAAGGGACAGGGGGGCGACGAGCAGTACTTC
TRBV30	TRBD1	once	TRBJ1-4	CAWRLTGGPGKLFF	TGTGCCTGGAGACTGACAGGGGGGCCGGGAAAACTGTTTTTT
TRBV6-1	TRBD2	.	TRBJ2-7	CASSGSSGQDYEQYF	TGTGCCAGCAGTGGATCTAGCGGGCAAGACTACGAGCAGTACTTC
TRBV12-5	TRBD1	.	TRBJ2-7	CASGPQGADGEQYF	TGTGCTAGTGGTCCACAGGGGGCGGATGGCGAGCAGTACTTC
TRBV7-9	TRBD2	.	TRBJ2-1	CASHPWASGSSIHNEQFF	TGTGCCAGCCACCCCTGGGCTAGCGGGAGTAGCATCCACAATGAGCAGTTCTTC
TRBV11-2	TRBD1	.	TRBJ2-7	CASSLGTGGYEQYF	TGTGCCAGCAGCTTAGGGACAGGGGGATACGAGCAGTACTTC
TRBV9	.	.	TRBJ1-4	CASSPEGVTNEKLFF	TGTGCCAGCAGCCCCGAAGGGGTAACTAATGAAAAACTGTTTTTT
TRBV30	TRBD1	once	TRBJ2-1	CAWSVPGTGLGYEQFF	TGTGCCTGGAGTGTACCCGGGACAGGGCTGGGGTATGAGCAGTTCTTC
TRBV7-9	.	.	TRBJ2-1	CASRLDSMMSPEQFF	TGTGCCAGCCGTCTGGACTCGATGATGTCGCCTGAGCAGTTCTTC
TRBV19	TRBD2	.	TRBJ2-7	CASPPLAGDYEQYF	TGTGCCAGTCCCCCCCTAGCGGGAGACTACGAGCAGTACTTC
TRBV7-3	.	.	TRBJ2-5	CASSLNERETQYF	TGTGCCAGCAGCTTAAATGAGCGGGAGACCCAGTACTTC
TRBV6-6	.	few	TRBJ2-7	CASSYGTTYEQYF	TGTGCCAGCAGTTACGGGACAACCTACGAGCAGTACTTC
TRBV27	TRBD1	once	TRBJ2-7	CASSLVPGQGWEQYF	TGTGCCAGCAGTCTCGTCCCGGGACAGGGGTGGGAGCAGTACTTC
TRBV21-1	.	.	TRBJ2-2	CASEGEQGTGELFF	TGTGCCAGCGAGGGAGAACAGGGAACCGGGGAGCTGTTTTTT
TRBV7-3	.	once	TRBJ2-2	CASSLGLGTGELFF	TGTGCCAGCAGCTTAGGTCTCGGGACCGGGGAGCTGTTTTTT
TRBV29-1	TRBD2	once	TRBJ2-1	CSVVKLAGDDEQFF	TGCAGCGTTGTTAAACTAGCGGGAGACGATGAGCAGTTCTTC
TRBV28	.	.	TRBJ2-7	CASSSPYYEQYF	TGTGCCAGCAGTTCACCCTACTACGAGCAGTACTTC
TRBV6-5	TRBD1	.	TRBJ1-2	CASSSGYRGGYTF	TGTGCCAGCAGTTCCGGCTACAGGGGTGGCTACACCTTC
TRBV19	.	.	TRBJ1-2	CASSIRDTPGFLYTF	TGTGCCAGTAGTATCCGGGACACACCTGGATTTCTCTACACCTTC
TRBV28	.	.	TRBJ2-3	CASSLTDTQYF	TGTGCCAGCAGTCTCACAGATACGCAGTATTTT
TRBV18	TRBD1	.	TRBJ2-7	CASSYLTGETHYEQYF	TGTGCCAGCTCGTACCTGACAGGGGAAACTCACTACGAGCAGTACTTC
TRBV5-5	.	.	TRBJ2-2	CASSPSDTGELFF	TGTGCCAGCAGCCCGAGTGACACCGGGGAGCTGTTTTTT
TRBV27	TRBD2	.	TRBJ2-3	CASSLLGLAHTSTDTQYF	TGTGCCAGCAGTTTACTAGGACTAGCGCATACTAGCACAGATACGCAGTATTTT
TRBV28	TRBD1	.	TRBJ1-1	CASSGLKGQSNTEAFF	TGTGCCAGCAGTGGATTGAAGGGACAGTCAAACACTGAAGCTTTCTTT
TRBV21-1	.	.	TRBJ2-7	CASSHKGPTYEQYF	TGTGCCAGCAGCCACAAGGGGCCCACCTACGAGCAGTACTTC
TRBV5-1	TRBD1	.	TRBJ2-3	CASSSGQGTDTQYF	TGCGCCAGCAGCTCCGGACAGGGTACAGATACGCAGTATTTT
TRBV27	TRBD2	.	TRBJ2-1	CASRAMALAGNEQFF	TGTGCCAGCAGGGCCATGGCACTAGCGGGAAACGAGCAGTTCTTC
TRBV4-1	TRBD1	.	TRBJ1-1	CASSYPGTGGQNTEAFF	TGCGCCAGCAGCTACCCCGGGACAGGGGGGCAGAACACTGAAGCTTTCTTT
TRBV27	.	.	TRBJ2-7	CASSPSNYEQYF	TGTGCCAGCAGCCCGTCTAACTACGAGCAGTACTTC
TRBV25-1	TRBD2	few	TRBJ2-2	CASTSGNTGELFF	TGTGCCAGCACTAGCGGGAACACCGGGGAGCTGTTTTTT
TRBV7-3	TRBD1	.	TRBJ2-7	CASSSRQGFEDEQYF	TGTGCCAGCAGCTCCCGACAGGGCTTTGAGGACGAGCAGTACTTC
TRBV28	TRBD1	.	TRBJ2-7	CASRLTGAKQYF	TGTGCCAGCAGACTAACAGGGGCCAAGCAGTACTTC
TRBV10-3	.	.	TRBJ1-1	CAIKTRRGDEAFF	TGTGCCATCAAAACTAGGCGGGGTGATGAAGCTTTCTTT